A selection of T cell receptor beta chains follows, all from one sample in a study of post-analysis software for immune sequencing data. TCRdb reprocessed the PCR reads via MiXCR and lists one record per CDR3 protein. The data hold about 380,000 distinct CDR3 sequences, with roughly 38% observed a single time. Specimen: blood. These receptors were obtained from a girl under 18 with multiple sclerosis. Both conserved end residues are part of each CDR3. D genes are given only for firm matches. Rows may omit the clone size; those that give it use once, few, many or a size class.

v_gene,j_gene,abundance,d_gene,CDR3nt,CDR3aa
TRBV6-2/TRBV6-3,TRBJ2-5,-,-,TGTGCCAGCAGTCGGGACCTCGGAGGAGAGACCCAGTACTTC,CASSRDLGGETQYF
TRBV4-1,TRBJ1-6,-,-,TGCGCCAGCAGCCCCGGCCATGCGAAATCTCCTTATAATTCACCCCTCCACTTT,CASSPGHAKSPYNSPLHF
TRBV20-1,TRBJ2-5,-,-,TGCAGTGCTAGGGGATACAGTGAACGGGAGACCCAGTACTTC,CSARGYSERETQYF
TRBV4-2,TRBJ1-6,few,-,TGTGCCAGCAGCCCACTGACAGGAGATTCACCCCTCCACTTT,CASSPLTGDSPLHF
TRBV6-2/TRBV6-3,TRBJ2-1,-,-,TGTGCCAGCTGTGGGATAGGTGACAATGAGCAGTTCTTC,CASCGIGDNEQFF
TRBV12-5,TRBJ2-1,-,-,TGTGCTAGTGGCGGGGCGAGCTCCTACAATGAGCAGTTCTTC,CASGGASSYNEQFF
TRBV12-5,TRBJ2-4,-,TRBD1,TGTGCTAGTGGCCGGGCACCGACAGGGTGGGTTGACATTCAGTACTTC,CASGRAPTGWVDIQYF
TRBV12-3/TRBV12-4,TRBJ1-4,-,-,TGTGCCAGCAGTCCACAGGGAAGTGGTGAAAAACTGTTTTTT,CASSPQGSGEKLFF
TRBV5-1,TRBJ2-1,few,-,TGCGCCAGCAGCTTTGCCCCGGGACAAGGGAGGTTCTTC,CASSFAPGQGRFF
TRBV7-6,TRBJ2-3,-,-,TGTGCCAGCAGCTCCTCTGATGCTTTGGGAGATACGCAGTATTTT,CASSSSDALGDTQYF
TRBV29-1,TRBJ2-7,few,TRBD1,TGCAGCGTGAGACAGGGGGGGAACTCCTACGAGCAGTACTTC,CSVRQGGNSYEQYF
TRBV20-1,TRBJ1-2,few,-,TGCAGTGCTAGAGAGGCCGTGGCCTATGGCTACACCTTC,CSAREAVAYGYTF
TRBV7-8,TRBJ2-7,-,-,TGTGCCAGCAGCTATAGCCCCCTCTACGAGCAGTACTTC,CASSYSPLYEQYF
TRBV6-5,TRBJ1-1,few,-,TGTGCCAGCAGTTACTCCTTGGACACAAACACTGAAGCTTTCTTT,CASSYSLDTNTEAFF
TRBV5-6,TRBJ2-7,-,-,TGTGCCAGCAGCGTAACCTATAACTACGAGCAGTACTTC,CASSVTYNYEQYF
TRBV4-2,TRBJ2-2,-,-,TGTGCCAGCAGCCAAGACCAGAAAGGAGGGGAACCGGGGGAGCTGTTTTTT,CASSQDQKGGEPGELFF